This TCR beta chain comes out of a study of blood T cells in healthy people across ages. Alongside a J-beta primer mix, a sample-barcoded 5' primer served in a second PCR lasting about 6 to 12 cycles. TCRdb fed the 5' RACE reads into MiXCR, producing one record per CDR3 protein. Altogether some 1.5 million distinct CDR3 sequences are present, approximately 43% being singletons, with the ten largest covering about 4.1%. Germline CDR1 is MNHEY and CDR2 is SVGAGI. The V end was cut by 8 bases, the J end by 5 bases, with 19 bases between. The CDR3 is 14 amino acids. In its sample, this clonotype was seen once. Its antigen is still unknown. The study, taken as a whole, reports: Age advanced and TCR beta diversity per million T cells fell, roughly linearly.

This chain uses TRBV6-5 with TRBJ2-7; unclear D gene. Input material: blood. This receptor was taken from a woman under 30 in good health. CDR3 in DNA: TGTGCCAGCGGGCGAATAAAGGCGATCGACGAGCAGTACTTC. Translation: CASGRIKAIDEQYF.